This T cell receptor beta chain is drawn from a study of blood T cell repertoires in COVID-19. Study summary: Samples representing acute and convalescent COVID-19 were sourced from the United States, Italy and Spain. T cells, B-cell-depleted T cells, or PBMCs supplied cDNA or gDNA.

Authors' methods: It was from reference gene primer amplification that nucleated cell counts were estimated. The repertoire was sequenced with immunoSEQ multiplex PCR; TCRdb's copy has only in-frame clones and lacks some. The V and J calls and clone size were taken over from that table, and D and trimming were inferred from the DNA. The table includes 100,000 or so clones, more than 75% detected once. The receptor was derived from a man in his thirties or forties in a cohort sampled during active COVID-19. The specimen sequenced was peripheral blood.

The CDR3 bases are TGTGCCAGCACCTCCGACATGAACACTGAAGCTTTCTTT. It is translated as CASTSDMNTEAFF. This chain connects TRBV9 to TRBJ1-1; D not resolved. The CDR3 spans 13 residues. Germline loops: CDR1 SGDLS, CDR2 YYNGEE. V gave up 6 bases and J gave up 0 bases, with 9 bases separating them.